What follows are 30 T cell receptor beta chains derived from one specimen sequenced in a study of TIL therapy for anti-PD-1-resistant metastatic lung cancer. The immunoSEQ assay was v3. Assay used: immunoSEQ multiplex PCR; TCRdb lists only in-frame clones, some missing. The sample gives roughly 50,000 clones, 65% to 80% of which show up once; about 6% is in the top ten. The time point was: pre-treatment sample, taken before nivolumab and TIL therapy. The tumor samples were excised metastases, mostly pleural nodules or supraclavicular lymph nodes. The sequenced sample was tumor tissue, obtained at baseline. These receptors were obtained from a person aged 25 to 79 with non-small cell lung cancer.

The V call is TRBV11-2, the J call TRBJ1-1; the D gene is possibly TRBD1 (6 bases). Germline V lookup: CDR1 SGHAT, CDR2 FQNNGV. V was trimmed by 5 bases and J by 1 base, leaving 17 bases between them. This CDR3 is built from 16 residues. CDR3 sequence reads: CASSPRTAFSNTEAFF. The CDR3 DNA sequence: TGTGCCAGCAGCCCCCGGACAGCTTTTTCGAACACTGAAGCTTTCTTT.

This clone occurred a few times. The chain employs TRBV6-4 and TRBJ1-6; 10 positions match TRBD1. V gave up 7 bases and J gave up 8 bases; unmatched junction bases: 5. CDR3 length: 14 residues. Per germline, CDR1 MRHNA and CDR2 SNTAGT. CDR3 sequence: CASTPTGGDSPLHF. CDR3 sequence (DNA): TGTGCCAGCACCCCGACAGGGGGCGATTCACCCCTCCACTTT.

The chain links TRBV30 to TRBJ1-3; no clear D gene. Per the germline V gene, CDR1 is GTSNPN and CDR2 is SVGIG (reference sequence). Trimming took 5 bases from V and 2 from J, leaving 13 bases between them. This CDR3 is 14 amino acids long. The CDR3, as DNA: TGTGCCTGGGGTCCTTGGGGAGCTGGAAACACCATATATTTT. Its translation: CAWGPWGAGNTIYF.

This chain joins TRBV5-1 and TRBJ2-7; possible D gene TRBD1, 5 bases. The CDR3 runs 13 residues. The germline V gene has CDR1 SGHRS and CDR2 YFSETQ. V shed 5 bases and J shed 6 bases, with 15 bases lying between them. CDR3 DNA: TGCGCCAGCAGGGCAGGGCAAGTCGGCGAGCAGTACTTC. Translation: CASRAGQVGEQYF.

The CDR3 reads CASSQGHLETDTQYF. CDR3 sequence (DNA): TGTGCCAGCAGCCAGGGACATCTCGAGACAGATACGCAGTATTTT. The gene calls are TRBV7-9 and TRBJ2-3; D might be TRBD1 (6 bases). Germline values: CDR1 SEHNR, CDR2 FQNEAQ (reference sequence). The CDR3 extends over 15 amino acids. V lost 5 bases and J 3 bases, leaving 15 bases between the germline ends.

This clone was seen only a few times. The DNA is left out, because the CDR3 cannot be placed on it with certainty; the CDR3 is given as TCRdb lists it. This sequence joins TRBV5-4 and TRBJ2-7. 15 amino acids form the CDR3, both terminal residues included. The germline CDR1 and CDR2 sequences are SGHNT and YYREEE (reference sequence). Here the CDR3 reads CASSFGPGRTYEQYF.

This chain links TRBV6-5 with TRBJ1-5; 7 bases match TRBD1. The CDR3 has 13 residues. V shed 6 bases, J shed 6 bases, and the junction held 5 bases outside the gene matches. The germline V gene has CDR1 MNHEY and CDR2 SVGAGI. CDR3 sequence (DNA): TGTGCCAGCAGCCCAGGGACAGCTCAGCCCCAGCATTTT. Its protein is CASSPGTAQPQHF.

This clone was found once. V usage is TRBV28 and J usage is TRBJ1-5; D call uncertain. The CDR3 loop spans 13 amino acids. The germline V and J ends were trimmed by 1 base and 5 bases, with 6 bases remaining between them. Germline lookup yields CDR1 MDHEN and CDR2 SYDVKM. CDR3 coding DNA: TGTGCCAGCAGTTTATCGGCGGATCAGCCCCAGCATTTT. Its translation: CASSLSADQPQHF.

The chain is built from TRBV5-6 and TRBJ2-7; no reliable D call. CDR1 and CDR2 (germline): SGHDT, YYEEEE. This CDR3 is built from 14 residues. The V end lost 6 bases, the J end lost 0 bases, and 13 bases lay between the germline ends. The CDR3 sequence is CASNPYASSYEQYF. DNA of the CDR3: TGTGCCAGCAACCCTTACGCAAGCTCCTACGAGCAGTACTTC.

The V gene is TRBV4-1, the J gene TRBJ2-7; 7 bases are a match to TRBD1. The CDR3 spans 15 residues. V was pared by 4 bases and J by 2 bases, with 8 bases of the junction left unmatched. Germline lookup yields CDR1 MGHRA and CDR2 YSYEKL. The CDR3 nucleotides are TGCGCCAGCAGCCCGGTAAGAACAGGGGCCTACGAGCAGTACTTC. Encoded protein: CASSPVRTGAYEQYF.

The V gene is TRBV4-1, the J gene TRBJ2-3; D possibly corresponds to TRBD1 (6 bases). This CDR3 is 15 amino acids long. The germline V gene has CDR1 MGHRA and CDR2 YSYEKL. Trimming took 4 bases from V and 2 from J, leaving 13 bases between them. This chain's CDR3 is CASSLQDSHTDTQYF. The CDR3 bases are TGCGCCAGCAGCCTGCAGGACAGCCACACAGATACGCAGTATTTT.

The V and J genes are TRBV7-2 and TRBJ1-2; 8 nucleotides match TRBD1. The V and J ends lost 5 bases and 8 bases, in that order; junction bases with no gene match: 16. Germline CDR1 and CDR2: SGHTA and FQGNSA. This CDR3 spans 16 amino acids. CDR3 DNA sequence: TGTGCCAGCAGCCCGCAACGGACAGGGAGGGCGGGGGGCTACACCTTC. It codes for CASSPQRTGRAGGYTF.

The rearrangement links TRBV29-1 to TRBJ1-2; TRBD1 aligns across 8 bases. This CDR3 is built from 13 residues. In germline, CDR1 is SQVTM, CDR2 ANQGSEA. The junction had 6 bases not matched to a gene; V was cut back by 2 bases and J by 7 bases. CDR3 protein: CSVEMQGAGGYTF. CDR3 nucleotide sequence: TGCAGCGTTGAAATGCAGGGGGCCGGTGGCTACACCTTC.

The gene calls are TRBV21-1 and TRBJ1-6. TRBV21-1 is a pseudogene locus. CDR3 length equals 16 residues. This CDR3 reads CASSKGCGGDNSPLHF. Written as DNA, the CDR3 is TGTGCCAGCAGCAAAGGATGTGGCGGGGATAATTCACCCCTCCACTTT.

The rearrangement uses TRBV11-2 and TRBJ1-1; D is perhaps TRBD1 (6 bases). CDR1 SGHAT and CDR2 FQNNGV come from the germline V gene. Trimming removed 0 bases at V and 5 bases at J, with 10 bases between. This CDR3 region has 14 residues. CDR3 amino acids: CASSLDFDRTEAFF. In DNA, the CDR3 is TGTGCCAGCAGCTTAGATTTCGACAGGACTGAAGCTTTCTTT.

This clone was counted a few times. This chain uses TRBV27 with TRBJ2-7; the D call may be TRBD1 or TRBD2 (5 bases each). V dropped 6 bases and J dropped 4 bases, with 19 bases sitting between them. The CDR3 is 15 amino acids. The V gene's germline CDR1 is MNHEY and CDR2 SMNVEV (reference sequence). In nucleotides, the CDR3 is TGTGCCAGCAGCGAACCGGGACGGCTGGGGTACGAGCAGTACTTC. Encoded protein: CASSEPGRLGYEQYF.

The rearrangement links TRBV29-1 to TRBJ2-5; D uncertain. Looked up from germline, CDR1 is SQVTM and CDR2 is ANQGSEA. The CDR3 consists of 13 residues. The ends were cut back, 3 bases at V and 5 bases at J, with 13 bases in the middle. The chain's CDR3 is CSVDWSAGETQYF. CDR3 nucleotide sequence: TGCAGCGTTGATTGGTCTGCCGGGGAGACCCAGTACTTC.

The V call is TRBV7-3, the J call TRBJ1-6; D may be TRBD1 (6 bases). The V end was cut by 2 bases, the J end by 0 bases, with 14 bases between. This CDR3 region has 18 residues. Germline CDR1 reads SGHTA; CDR2 reads FQGTGA. The CDR3 here is CASSLVVGQSSYNSPLHF. CDR3 bases: TGTGCCAGCAGCTTAGTGGTTGGACAGTCCTCCTATAATTCACCCCTCCACTTT.

V and J are TRBV29-1 and TRBJ2-7; perhaps TRBD2 as D (7 bases). CDR1 and CDR2 (germline): SQVTM, ANQGSEA. Deletions cut 4 bases from V and 2 bases from J, with 12 bases between. CDR3 size: 13 residues. The CDR3 sequence is CSVAGGGTYEQYF. The CDR3 coding sequence is TGCAGCGTTGCGGGCGGGGGCACCTACGAGCAGTACTTC.

The chain joins TRBV7-8 to TRBJ2-3, with 7 nucleotides matching TRBD2. The CDR3 is made up of 16 amino acids. Germline CDR1 SGHVS, CDR2 FQNEAQ. The ends lost 5 bases at V and 2 bases at J; junction bases unmatched: 10. CDR3 loop: CASSPWRLAATDTQYF. The CDR3 DNA is TGTGCCAGCAGCCCATGGCGGCTAGCGGCCACAGATACGCAGTATTTT.

V and J are TRBV4-1 and TRBJ2-1; 7 nucleotides agree with TRBD2. The CDR3 is made up of 11 amino acids. Germline V gene lookup returns CDR1 MGHRA and CDR2 YSYEKL. The V segment lost 5 bases and the J segment 13 bases; nucleotides outside the gene matches: 5. CDR3 nucleotide sequence: TGCGCCAGCAGCAGCCTAGCGGAACAGTTCTTC. It encodes CASSSLAEQFF.

V gene TRBV18 combines with J gene TRBJ2-7; 11 bases fit TRBD1. V shed 6 bases and J 4 bases; nucleotides not matched to a gene: 5. Per the germline V gene, CDR1 is KGHSH and CDR2 is LQKENI. The CDR3 contains 14 residues. The CDR3 nucleotides are TGTGCCAGCTCCCACGGACAGGGGGCATACGAGCAGTACTTC. Its translation is CASSHGQGAYEQYF.

The chain has TRBV7-9 and TRBJ1-2; TRBD1 might be the D (5 bases). The CDR3 has 11 amino acids. Trimming removed 4 bases from V and 11 bases from J, with 11 bases in between. Germline V gene sequence: CDR1 SEHNR, CDR2 FQNEAQ (reference sequence). CDR3 region: CASSSGLRYTF. The CDR3 DNA follows: TGTGCCAGCAGCTCAGGGCTTCGGTACACCTTC.

A single count supports this clone. V usage is TRBV5-6 and J usage is TRBJ1-1; D is possibly TRBD1 (6 bases). From germline, CDR1 is SGHDT and CDR2 YYEEEE. The CDR3 has 16 residues. The V and J ends lost 4 bases and 5 bases respectively, with 21 bases between them. The CDR3 region has the DNA TGTGCCAGCAGCAACGGACCGGGGCGGGGGGCGACTGAAGCTTTCTTT. Protein product: CASSNGPGRGATEAFF.

The J gene is TRBJ2-3, the V gene TRBV6-5, with 9 bases fitting TRBD1. This CDR3 has 15 residues. The germline V gene encodes CDR1 MNHEY and CDR2 SVGAGI. Trimming removed 6 bases from V and 7 bases from J; junction bases left unmatched: 11. CDR3 loop: CASREQGAVGNTQYF. The CDR3, as DNA: TGTGCCAGCAGGGAACAGGGGGCTGTAGGAAATACGCAGTATTTT.

This clone has a handful of counts. The chain links TRBV10-1 to TRBJ2-1; TRBD2 matches at 9 bases. Trimming cost V 5 bases and J 6 bases; bases outside gene matches: 5. The CDR3 extends over 14 amino acids. Per germline, CDR1 WNHNN and CDR2 SYGVQD (reference sequence). The CDR3, as DNA: TGCGCCAGCAGTCTTGGGACTAGCCCCAATGAGCAGTTCTTC. Its translation: CASSLGTSPNEQFF.

V and J are TRBV7-2 and TRBJ1-1; D is possibly TRBD1 (5 bases). Trimming left V 2 bases short and J 4 bases short, with 11 bases between. The germline V gene has CDR1 SGHTA and CDR2 FQGNSA. The CDR3 is 14 residues long. CDR3 nucleotides: TGTGCCAGCAGCTTACTAGGGGTTGCCACTGAAGCTTTCTTT. This encodes CASSLLGVATEAFF.

The chain employs TRBV29-1 and TRBJ2-7; D unresolved. Trimming took 1 base from V and 4 from J, leaving 5 bases between them. Germline values: CDR1 SQVTM, CDR2 ANQGSEA. CDR3 size: 11 residues. The DNA of the CDR3 is TGCAGCGTTGAAGCGGCGTACGAGCAGTACTTC. The encoded protein is CSVEAAYEQYF.

The chain recombines TRBV4-1 with TRBJ1-3, with TRBD1 as a possible D gene (5 bases). The CDR3 consists of 16 residues. The ends were cut back, 5 bases at V and 0 bases at J, with 14 bases in the middle. Germline V CDR1 and CDR2: MGHRA, YSYEKL. CDR3 bases: TGCGCCAGCAGCTACCGGGAGGGGCCCTCTGGAAACACCATATATTTT. Protein: CASSYREGPSGNTIYF.

The chain is built from TRBV27 and TRBJ1-6; TRBD1 might be the D (5 bases). V lost 5 bases and J 11 bases, leaving 10 bases between the germline ends. This CDR3 contains 12 residues. CDR1 MNHEY and CDR2 SMNVEV come from the germline V gene (reference sequence). The CDR3 spells CASSVLGAPLHF. In nucleotides, the CDR3 is TGTGCCAGCAGTGTCTTAGGGGCACCCCTCCACTTT.